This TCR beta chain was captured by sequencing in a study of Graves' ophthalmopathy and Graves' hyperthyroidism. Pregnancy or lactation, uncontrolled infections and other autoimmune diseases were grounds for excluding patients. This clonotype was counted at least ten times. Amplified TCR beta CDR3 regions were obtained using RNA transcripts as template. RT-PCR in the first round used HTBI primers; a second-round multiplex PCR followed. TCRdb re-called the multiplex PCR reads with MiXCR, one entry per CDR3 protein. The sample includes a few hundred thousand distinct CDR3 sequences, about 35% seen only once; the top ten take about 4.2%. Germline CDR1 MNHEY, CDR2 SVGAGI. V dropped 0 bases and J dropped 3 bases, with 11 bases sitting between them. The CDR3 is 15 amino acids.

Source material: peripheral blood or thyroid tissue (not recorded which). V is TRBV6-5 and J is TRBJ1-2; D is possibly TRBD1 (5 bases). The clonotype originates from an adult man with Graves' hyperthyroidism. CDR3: CASSYSPRGYYGYTF. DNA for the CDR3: TGTGCCAGCAGTTACTCCCCCCGGGGCTACTATGGCTACACCTTC.